Below, one TCR beta chain is given with its context. Its antigen is undetermined. Trimming took off 5 bases at V and 6 bases at J, with 14 bases between the two ends. The CDR3 runs 13 residues. CDR1 and CDR2 from the germline V gene are SNHLY and FYNNEI. TCRdb reanalysed the 5' RACE reads using MiXCR and keeps one entry per CDR3 protein. The table includes under 300,000 distinct CDR3 sequences, 11% to 15% detected once. The data were obtained in a study of identical twins. Regarding the study as a whole: Invariant MAIT and iNKT cells could partly confound zero-insertion analyses. Modeled out-of-frame TCR alpha sharing in monozygotic twins fell below observed levels. Insertions ran lower in abundant cord blood beta clonotypes, though not in memory repertoires.

Sequencing was carried out using memory (CD45RO+) T cells sorted from blood. The gene calls are TRBV2 and TRBJ2-7, with D perhaps TRBD1 (6 bases). The TCR sequence derives from a woman younger than 30 in good health. The CDR3 bases are TGTGCCAGCAGTAGTATCGGACAGAGCGAGCAGTACTTC. This encodes CASSSIGQSEQYF. The full variable domain, its missing parts supplied by reference TRBV2 and TRBJ2-7, is EPEVTQTPSHQVTQMGQEVILRCVPISNHLYFYWYRQILGQKVEFLVSFYNNEISEKSEIFDDQFSVERPDGSNFTLKIRSTKLEDSAMYFCASSSIGQSEQYFGPGTRLTVT.